This T cell receptor (beta chain) was recovered during a study of cytomegalovirus exposure and HLA in healthy donors. Study results and caveats: Donor immune exposure was known only as CMV serostatus. Prediction of most subjects' HLA-A and HLA-B alleles by TCR beta sequences was reportedly accurate. Reportedly, fewer N-insertions than the approximately 700-donor mean appeared in an Asian-associated ancestry cluster in a later analysis.

Healthy bone marrow donors made up the donor group. PCR primers comprised 60 Vbeta and 13 Jbeta primers. Repertoires were generated with immunoSEQ multiplex PCR, while TCRdb's copy carries only in-frame clones and drops some. The sample lists some 170,000 clones, approximately 78% seen once, with roughly 7.6% in the top ten. Trimming shortened V by 5 bases and J by 0 bases, and 8 bases separated the two germline ends. CDR1 and CDR2 from the germline V gene are MDHEN and SYDVKM. This CDR3 comprises 15 residues. In regard to this clone: The target antigen is unknown.

Sequenced input: PBMCs. This rearrangement joins TRBV28 to TRBJ2-6, with D hard to call. The source is a woman under 40 in good health and CMV-seropositive. CDR3 sequence: CASSPPFSGANVLTF. The CDR3 DNA sequence: TGTGCCAGCAGTCCCCCTTTCTCTGGGGCCAACGTCCTGACTTTC.